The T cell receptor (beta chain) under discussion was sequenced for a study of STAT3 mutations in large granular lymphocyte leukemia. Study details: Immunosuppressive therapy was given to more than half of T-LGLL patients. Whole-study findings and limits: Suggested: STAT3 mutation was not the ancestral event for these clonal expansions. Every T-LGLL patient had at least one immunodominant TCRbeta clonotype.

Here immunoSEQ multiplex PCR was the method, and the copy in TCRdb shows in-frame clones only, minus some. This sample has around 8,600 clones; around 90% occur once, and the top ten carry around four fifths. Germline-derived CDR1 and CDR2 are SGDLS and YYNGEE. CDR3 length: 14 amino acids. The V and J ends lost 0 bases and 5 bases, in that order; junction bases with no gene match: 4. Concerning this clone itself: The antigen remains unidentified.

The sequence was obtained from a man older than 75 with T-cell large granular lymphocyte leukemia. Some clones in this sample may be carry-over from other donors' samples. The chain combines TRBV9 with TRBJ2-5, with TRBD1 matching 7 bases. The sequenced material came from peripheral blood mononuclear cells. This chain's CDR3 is CASSVEGAWETQYF. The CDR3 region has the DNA TGTGCCAGCAGCGTAGAGGGGGCTTGGGAGACCCAGTACTTC.